A single sample is the source of the 22 T cell receptor beta chains below, sequenced in a study of molecular identifiers for immune sequencing clone quantification. One entry per CDR3 protein, called by TCRdb with MiXCR from the PCR reads. The sample has 85,000 to 100,000 distinct CDR3 sequences, 20% to 30% seen once. Sequenced sample: naive CD8+ T cells from blood, with Jurkat cell RNA spiked in. The subset is: FACS-sorted CD8+CD4-CCR7+CD45RA+ naive T cells. Receptors originate from a human donor in good health. Some libraries in this study had Jurkat cell RNA spiked in.

On this clonotype itself: Given a much more abundant clone one base away, this may be a read error. The chain has TRBV11-2 and TRBJ2-1; D gene uncertain. The CDR3 is made up of 13 amino acids. Germline CDR1 and CDR2: SGHAT and FQNNGV. V lost 5 bases and J lost 2, with 7 bases in between. This chain's CDR3 is CASSPPAYNEQFF. CDR3 sequence (DNA): TGTGCCAGCAGCCCCCCCGCCTACAATGAGCAGTTCTTC.

Ten or more counts support this clonotype. V and J are TRBV28 and TRBJ2-6, with D unresolved. Trimming stripped 7 bases from V and 0 bases from J, with 1 base between. The CDR3 contains 12 residues. Germline-derived CDR1 and CDR2 are MDHEN and SYDVKM. The CDR3 reads CASNSGANVLTF. As DNA, the CDR3 is TGTGCCAGCAACTCTGGGGCCAACGTCCTGACTTTC.

This clonotype was counted ten times or more. The genes are TRBV7-8 and TRBJ2-7; D is ambiguous. Trimming removed 0 bases at V and 3 bases at J, with 3 bases between. The CDR3 has 12 residues. In germline, CDR1 is SGHVS, CDR2 FQNEAQ. CDR3 amino acids: CASSLAVYEQYF. The CDR3 bases are TGTGCCAGCAGCTTAGCGGTCTACGAGCAGTACTTC.

This clonotype was seen many times. CDR3 loop: CSARSRERSSYNEQFF. For the CDR3, the DNA is TGCAGTGCTAGATCCCGCGAGCGGAGCTCCTACAATGAGCAGTTCTTC. The chain joins TRBV20-1 to TRBJ2-1; D is possibly TRBD2 (5 bases). V lost 2 bases and J lost 0, with 14 bases in between. Looked up from germline, CDR1 is DFQATT and CDR2 is SNEGSKA (reference sequence). This CDR3 has 16 amino acids.

The rearrangement links TRBV9 to TRBJ2-1, with a possible D match to TRBD2 (6 bases). Germline V gene lookup returns CDR1 SGDLS and CDR2 YYNGEE. This CDR3 region has 17 residues. Trimming pared 0 bases from V and 3 bases from J, leaving 16 bases between. The CDR3 DNA is TGTGCCAGCAGCGTAGCGATTTGGGGCGGGAACTACAATGAGCAGTTCTTC. Translating gives CASSVAIWGGNYNEQFF.

The J gene is TRBJ2-7, the V gene TRBV7-3; 9 bases are shared with TRBD2. The germline V gene encodes CDR1 SGHTA and CDR2 FQGTGA. V lost 5 bases and J lost 3; bases outside the gene matches: 8. The CDR3 length is 15 residues. The CDR3 loop is CASSPGSGRLYEQYF. DNA for the CDR3: TGTGCCAGCAGCCCGGGGAGCGGGAGGCTCTACGAGCAGTACTTC.

This clonotype was detected ten times or more. The V and J genes are TRBV5-6 and TRBJ1-5, with TRBD1 matching over 7 bases. The CDR3 is 14 residues long. The V segment lost 2 bases and the J segment 4 bases; nucleotides outside the gene matches: 3. Germline V gene sequence: CDR1 SGHDT, CDR2 YYEEEE. In nucleotides, the CDR3 is TGTGCCAGCAGCTTTGCAGGGGGAAATCAGCCCCAGCATTTT. Amino acids: CASSFAGGNQPQHF.

This chain connects TRBV28 to TRBJ1-1, with a possible D match to TRBD1 (5 bases). The germline V and J ends were trimmed by 7 bases and 4 bases, with 19 bases remaining between them. The CDR3 spans 15 residues. Germline V gives CDR1 MDHEN, CDR2 SYDVKM. This CDR3 reads CASTIYWGPGTEAFF. DNA for the CDR3: TGTGCCAGCACTATTTATTGGGGCCCGGGCACTGAAGCTTTCTTT.

This clonotype came up many times. The rearrangement joins TRBV6-5 to TRBJ2-5; maybe TRBD1 (5 bases). CDR1 and CDR2 (germline): MNHEY, SVGAGI. The CDR3 is 13 amino acids. The V end lost 6 bases, the J end lost 2 bases, and 10 bases lay between the germline ends. The CDR3 DNA reads as TGTGCCAGCAGAAGGACAAATCAAGAGACCCAGTACTTC. Amino acids: CASRRTNQETQYF.

Only a few counts were recorded for this clonotype. This chain joins TRBV28 and TRBJ2-5; no reliable D call. The germline V and J ends were trimmed by 6 bases and 2 bases, with 13 bases remaining between them. The germline CDR1 and CDR2 sequences are MDHEN and SYDVKM. The CDR3 extends over 14 amino acids. In DNA, the CDR3 is TGTGCCAGCAGATTACACGATAGACAAGAGACCCAGTACTTC. Its translation is CASRLHDRQETQYF.

This clonotype was detected ten times or more. The CDR3, as DNA: TGTGCCAGCAGCCCCCAGGGGCGGGCAGAGACCCAGTACTTC. Translation gives CASSPQGRAETQYF. The chain joins TRBV9 to TRBJ2-5; D possibly corresponds to TRBD1 (6 bases). Trimming pared 4 bases from V and 4 bases from J, leaving 14 bases between. The germline V gene has CDR1 SGDLS and CDR2 YYNGEE. The CDR3 runs to 14 residues. Combining the CDR3 with reference TRBV9 and TRBJ2-5 gives the whole variable domain DSGVTQTPKHLITATGQRVTLRCSPRSGDLSVYWYQQSLDQGLQFLIQYYNGEERAKGNILERFSAQQFPDLHSELNLSSLELGDSALYFCASSPQGRAETQYFGPGTRLLVL.

This clonotype showed up many times. The chain is built from TRBV3-1 and TRBJ2-2, with D tentatively TRBD2 (5 bases). The CDR3 runs 16 residues. Trimming took 1 base from V and 3 from J, leaving 12 bases between them. Per germline, CDR1 LGHDT and CDR2 YNNKEL (reference sequence). The CDR3 here is CASSQVVGKDTGELFF. CDR3 bases: TGTGCCAGCAGCCAAGTAGTCGGGAAAGACACCGGGGAGCTGTTTTTT.

There are many counts of this clonotype. The chain carries TRBV13 and TRBJ2-7; no clear D gene. V was cut by 1 base and J by 7 bases, with 14 bases left in between. Germline-derived CDR1 and CDR2 are PRHDT and FYEKMQ (reference sequence). This CDR3 comprises 14 residues. As DNA, the CDR3 is TGTGCCAGCAGCTTAGAGTCACAGAAGAGGGAGCAGTACTTC. This translates into CASSLESQKREQYF.

Concerning this clonotype: A much larger clone differs by one base, so this may be a read error. The chain is built from TRBV30 and TRBJ2-2, with 10 positions matching TRBD2. The CDR3 consists of 19 residues. Germline CDR1 is GTSNPN and CDR2 is SVGIG (reference sequence). CDR3 amino acids: CAWSEVLAGVINFTGGLFF. CDR3 DNA: TGTGCCTGGAGTGAAGTCCTAGCGGGAGTTATAAATTTCACCGGGGGGCTGTTTTTT.

This clonotype occurred many times. The gene calls are TRBV6-5 and TRBJ2-3; the D gene could be TRBD1 or TRBD2 (5 bases each). The V end was cut by 2 bases, the J end by 1 base, with 7 bases between. Germline V gene sequence: CDR1 MNHEY, CDR2 SVGAGI. The CDR3 consists of 14 residues. The CDR3 nucleotides are TGTGCCAGCAGTTACGGGACGCGCACAGATACGCAGTATTTT. Its translation: CASSYGTRTDTQYF.

Points on this clonotype: This may be a read error: a much more frequent sequence differs by one nucleotide. This chain connects TRBV5-1 to TRBJ2-2; D possibly corresponds to TRBD2 (6 bases). The CDR3 sequence is 14 residues long. The germline CDR1 and CDR2 sequences are SGHRS and YFSETQ. The CDR3 sequence is CASSFDKNTGGLFF. The CDR3 nucleotides are TGCGCCAGCAGTTTCGACAAGAACACCGGGGGGCTGTTTTTT.

Only a few counts were recorded for this clonotype. The J gene is TRBJ2-2, the V gene TRBV11-3; 10 nucleotides agree with TRBD1. CDR1 SGHNT and CDR2 YENEEA come from the germline V gene. V shed 5 bases and J 7 bases; nucleotides not matched to a gene: 10. The CDR3 consists of 16 residues. CDR3 in amino acids: CASSGSGTGVIGELFF. The CDR3 DNA follows: TGTGCCAGCAGCGGTTCCGGGACAGGGGTAATCGGGGAGCTGTTTTTT.

This clonotype was counted a few times. V gene TRBV27 combines with J gene TRBJ2-3; 8 positions match TRBD1. CDR1 MNHEY and CDR2 SMNVEV come from the germline V gene (reference sequence). With 5 bases clipped from V and 2 bases from J, the junction kept 6 bases outside the gene matches. This CDR3 has 15 amino acids. The CDR3 DNA reads TGTGCCAGCAGTCTAGGACAGGGAATCACAGATACGCAGTATTTT. Protein: CASSLGQGITDTQYF.

This clonotype appeared a few times. The V call is TRBV3-1, the J call TRBJ2-1; 8 nucleotides align to TRBD2. Germline loops: CDR1 LGHDT, CDR2 YNNKEL (reference sequence). The CDR3 has 16 amino acids. The junction had 5 bases not matched to a gene; V was cut back by 0 bases and J by 4 bases. In nucleotides, the CDR3 is TGTGCCAGCAGCCAAGAACGGGGGGGACTGTACAATGAGCAGTTCTTC. This sequence encodes CASSQERGGLYNEQFF.

This clonotype occurred many times. The V gene is TRBV19, the J gene TRBJ2-1; TRBD2 matches at 7 bases. Trimming cost V 10 bases and J 6 bases; bases outside gene matches: 15. Germline V lookup: CDR1 LNHDA, CDR2 SQIVND (reference sequence). This CDR3 is built from 15 residues. The CDR3 is CATSVARRGVNEQFF. The DNA for the CDR3 is TGTGCCACCAGCGTGGCCCGCCGGGGGGTCAATGAGCAGTTCTTC.

Regarding this clonotype: Its ends do not fully match the called genes, so a read error is possible. The V and J genes are TRBV27 and TRBJ1-3, with D possibly TRBD1 on 6 matching bases. This CDR3 region has 13 residues. Per germline, CDR1 MNHEY and CDR2 SMNVEV (reference sequence). The CDR3, as DNA: TGTGCCAGCAGCAGGACAGCTGGAAACACCATATGTTTT. It is translated as CASSRTAGNTICF.

This clonotype was counted ten times or more. The chain joins TRBV29-1 to TRBJ2-3, with D maybe TRBD1 (5 bases). The V and J ends lost 7 bases and 0 bases respectively, with 14 bases between them. Per germline, CDR1 SQVTM and CDR2 ANQGSEA. The CDR3 totals 14 residues. CDR3 sequence: CSAATEPSTDTQYF. The CDR3 DNA reads as TGCAGCGCCGCGACAGAGCCTAGCACAGATACGCAGTATTTT.